The entry below gives a single T cell receptor (beta chain) sequence along with its context. Its antigen is undetermined. This specimen comes from a study of vaccination and CD4 T cells after COVID-19. Overall study context: The authors exposed cells to overlapping spike peptides derived from SARS-CoV-2, HCoV-NL63, HCoV-OC43 and HCoV-229E. The control cultures got either a CEFX pool, an HIV-1 Nef pool, or no peptide at all.

The Oncomine TCR Beta short-read assay generated sequence data from the DNA of cultured CD4+ T cells. TCRdb reprocessed the PCR reads via MiXCR and lists one record per CDR3 protein. Of more than 20,000 distinct CDR3 sequences in the sample, 70% were seen once. Indicated treatment: roughly 10-day PBMC culture with coronavirus spike peptide pools or control peptides (ViraFEST assay). Germline V gene lookup returns CDR1 SGHTA and CDR2 FQGNSA. CDR3 length: 15 residues. V dropped 1 base and J dropped 0 bases, with 10 bases sitting between them. The receptor was derived from a human donor who had recovered from COVID-19. This chain connects TRBV7-2 to TRBJ2-7; D gene unclear. The sample consisted of CD4+ T cells from blood, cultured in vitro. As DNA, the CDR3 is TGTGCCAGCAGCTTAGATCCCATCCACTCCTACGAGCAGTACTTC. This gives the protein CASSLDPIHSYEQYF.